The 20 T cell receptor beta chains given below trace back to one sample, sequenced in a study of blood T cell repertoires in COVID-19. Some clones are missing from TCRdb's copy, which holds only in-frame ones; the method was immunoSEQ multiplex PCR. The repertoire holds tens of thousands of clones, with 75% to 90% as singletons. The sample comprised peripheral blood. These receptors all come from a man aged 30 to 45 with acute or convalescent COVID-19.

J is TRBJ2-7 and V is TRBV30; maybe TRBD2 (5 bases). This CDR3 is 13 amino acids long. Germline V gene lookup returns CDR1 GTSNPN and CDR2 SVGIG (reference sequence). The germline V and J ends were trimmed by 2 bases and 0 bases, with 8 bases remaining between them. The DNA for the CDR3 is TGTGCCTGGAGTACCGGGAACTCCTACGAGCAGTACTTC. Translating it yields CAWSTGNSYEQYF.

V and J are TRBV7-9 and TRBJ2-2; 15 bases agree with TRBD2. From germline, CDR1 is SEHNR and CDR2 FQNEAQ (reference sequence). Losses at the gene ends were 3 bases for V and 6 bases for J; bases not matched to a gene: 5. This CDR3 is built from 17 residues. CDR3 DNA sequence: TGTGCCAGCAGCTTCGGACTAGCGGGAGGGTTAGCCGGGGAGCTGTTTTTT. Translating it yields CASSFGLAGGLAGELFF.

The chain combines TRBV2 with TRBJ1-2; no clear D gene. Germline assignment: CDR1 SNHLY and CDR2 FYNNEI. V lost 2 bases and J 6 bases, leaving 13 bases between the germline ends. The CDR3 loop spans 14 amino acids. CDR3 DNA: TGTGCCAGCAGTGAATTGACCCCGGCGGATGGCTACACCTTC. This gives the protein CASSELTPADGYTF.

This clone was observed a handful of times. The chain couples TRBV19 to TRBJ1-1; D may be TRBD1 (6 bases). Between the trimmed V and J ends, which lost 7 bases and 3 bases, there was a span of 21 bases. Germline V lookup: CDR1 LNHDA, CDR2 SQIVND (reference sequence). This CDR3 region has 16 residues. The CDR3 DNA is TGTGCCAGTATTAATTATCACAGGGATCGGCACACTGAAGCTTTCTTT. This sequence encodes CASINYHRDRHTEAFF.

The chain links TRBV19 to TRBJ1-2; D is perhaps TRBD1 (6 bases). The CDR3 runs 14 residues. Trimming took 9 bases from V and 0 from J, leaving 14 bases between them. CDR1 is LNHDA, CDR2 SQIVND, per germline (reference sequence). This CDR3 reads CASSTGFTNYGYTF. The CDR3 region has the DNA TGTGCCAGCTCAACAGGGTTTACTAACTATGGCTACACCTTC.

J is TRBJ1-5 and V is TRBV6-6; TRBD1 agrees at 8 bases. Germline lookup yields CDR1 MNHNY and CDR2 SVGAGI (reference sequence). The V segment lost 5 bases and the J segment 0 bases; nucleotides outside the gene matches: 9. The CDR3 totals 17 residues. The chain's CDR3 is CASSPWTGTYSNQPQHF. The DNA for the CDR3 is TGTGCCAGCAGTCCGTGGACAGGGACCTATAGCAATCAGCCCCAGCATTTT.

The chain links TRBV2 to TRBJ1-2; possible D gene TRBD1, 5 bases. The CDR3 extends over 13 amino acids. CDR1 and CDR2 from the germline V gene are SNHLY and FYNNEI. Trimming removed 4 bases from V and 8 bases from J, with 14 bases in between. The CDR3 DNA reads TGTGCCAGCAGTGTAAGCAGGGCGGACGGCTACACCTTC. Encoded protein: CASSVSRADGYTF.

The chain combines TRBV28 with TRBJ1-2; D not resolved. Between the trimmed V and J ends, which lost 2 bases and 7 bases, there was a span of 14 bases. The CDR3 spans 14 residues. Germline V gene sequence: CDR1 MDHEN, CDR2 SYDVKM. As DNA, the CDR3 is TGTGCCAGCAGTTTAATTGAGGGTGCGGGTGGCTACACCTTC. Translating it yields CASSLIEGAGGYTF.

The genes are TRBV3-1 (or the pseudogene TRBV3-2) and TRBJ2-2, with TRBD1 identical over 8 bases. The germline CDR1 and CDR2 sequences are LGHDT and YNNKEL (reference sequence). The CDR3 totals 21 residues. With 9 bases clipped from V and 5 bases from J, the junction kept 29 bases outside the gene matches. The DNA for the CDR3 is TGTGCCAGTACCCCCGGGTCCCGGAGGACAGGGCCCCGATGGGGAACCGGGGAGCTGTTTTTT. It translates to CASTPGSRRTGPRWGTGELFF.

The chain employs TRBV18 and TRBJ2-1, with TRBD1 as a possible D gene (6 bases). The CDR3 sequence is 14 residues long. V was shortened by 5 bases and J by 4 bases, with 12 bases between the two germline ends. Germline-derived CDR1 and CDR2 are KGHSH and LQKENI. The CDR3 DNA reads as TGTGCCAGCTCAACACAAAGGGGGTACAATGAGCAGTTCTTC. Amino acids: CASSTQRGYNEQFF.

The CDR3 nucleotides read TGTGCCAGCAGCTTGGGTGGCTCTAATCAGCCCCAGCATTTT. Its protein is CASSLGGSNQPQHF. This chain uses TRBV5-6 with TRBJ1-5; D is unclear. CDR3 size: 14 residues. Germline V CDR1 and CDR2: SGHDT, YYEEEE. V lost 0 bases, J lost 4 bases, and 8 bases lay in between. The full variable domain, with the rest looked up from reference TRBV5-6 and TRBJ1-5, is DAGVTQSPTHLIKTRGQQVTLRCSPKSGHDTVSWYQQALGQGPQFIFQYYEEEERQRGNFPDRFSGHQFPNYSSELNVNALLLGDSALYLCASSLGGSNQPQHFGDGTRLSIL.

The V call is TRBV6-5, the J call TRBJ2-7, with 8 bases identical to TRBD1. Germline lookup yields CDR1 MNHEY and CDR2 SVGAGI. The CDR3 extends over 15 amino acids. V lost 8 bases to trimming and J lost 1 base; unmatched junction nucleotides: 10. The CDR3 reads CASHKRQGQSYEQYF. CDR3 nucleotides: TGTGCCAGCCATAAACGACAGGGGCAGTCCTACGAGCAGTACTTC.

The chain has TRBV9 and TRBJ2-3, with 8 bases that match TRBD2. In germline, CDR1 is SGDLS, CDR2 YYNGEE. The CDR3 runs to 15 residues. Unmatched junction bases numbered 6, after V lost 4 bases and J lost 2 bases. The CDR3 DNA sequence: TGTGCCAGCAGCTCCCGGGGGGGGACCACAGATACGCAGTATTTT. Amino acids: CASSSRGGTTDTQYF.

This clone has a handful of counts. The rearrangement links TRBV12-3 or TRBV12-4 to TRBJ2-7, with D maybe TRBD2 (5 bases). This CDR3 has 13 amino acids. The V end was cut by 3 bases, the J end by 7 bases, with 13 bases between. CDR3 coding DNA: TGTGCCAGCAGTTTCAGTGAGACGGGGGAGCAGTACGTC. Translating gives CASSFSETGEQYV.

The V gene is TRBV13, the J gene TRBJ1-1; D is possibly TRBD1 (5 bases). V was trimmed by 1 base and J by 0 bases, leaving 15 bases between them. Germline-derived CDR1 and CDR2 are PRHDT and FYEKMQ (reference sequence). This CDR3 region has 17 residues. The CDR3 bases are TGTGCCAGCAGCTTAGCGAAGGACACTTGGTTGAACACTGAAGCTTTCTTT. Translation gives CASSLAKDTWLNTEAFF.

This clone was seen a few times. CDR3 in amino acids: CAWREPGAGGNYGYTF. DNA for the CDR3: TGTGCCTGGAGGGAACCCGGGGCAGGGGGTAACTATGGCTACACCTTC. The chain recombines TRBV30 with TRBJ1-2; 7 nucleotides match TRBD1. CDR1 and CDR2 (germline): GTSNPN, SVGIG (reference sequence). The CDR3 spans 16 residues. V lost 3 bases, J lost 1 base, and 11 bases stayed unmatched.

This clone showed up just once. The chain links TRBV5-6 to TRBJ2-7, with 12 nucleotides matching TRBD1. CDR3 length equals 14 residues. Germline V gene lookup returns CDR1 SGHDT and CDR2 YYEEEE. V shed 2 bases, J shed 6 bases, and the junction held 3 bases outside the gene matches. The CDR3 nucleotides are TGTGCCAGCAGCTTCGGGACAGGGGGCCGCGAGCAGTACTTC. It encodes CASSFGTGGREQYF.

This chain links TRBV4-2 with TRBJ1-3, with D perhaps matching TRBD1 (5 bases). Looked up from germline, CDR1 is LGHNA and CDR2 is YNFKEQ. This CDR3 comprises 18 residues. Trimming cost V 3 bases and J 4 bases, with 22 bases left between them. CDR3 residues: CASSQAGRGEARGNTIYF. In nucleotides, the CDR3 is TGTGCCAGCAGCCAGGCCGGACGGGGGGAGGCGAGGGGAAACACCATATATTTT.

This chain links TRBV9 with TRBJ1-2; D gene uncertain. CDR1 is SGDLS and CDR2 is YYNGEE in the germline V gene. The CDR3 runs to 19 residues. V was cut by 0 bases and J by 4 bases, with 25 bases left in between. CDR3 protein: CASSVGVDEGHRPFYGYTF. CDR3 sequence (DNA): TGTGCCAGCAGCGTAGGGGTCGACGAGGGTCATCGCCCATTCTATGGCTACACCTTC.

The chain is built from TRBV6-5 and TRBJ1-5, with D possibly TRBD1 on 6 matching bases. V was trimmed by 8 bases and J by 6 bases, leaving 20 bases between them. The CDR3 consists of 15 residues. CDR1 is MNHEY, CDR2 SVGAGI, per germline. The CDR3 DNA reads as TGTGCCAGCGGTAGGGACATCACGTCGGTTCAGCCCCAGCATTTT. This translates into CASGRDITSVQPQHF.